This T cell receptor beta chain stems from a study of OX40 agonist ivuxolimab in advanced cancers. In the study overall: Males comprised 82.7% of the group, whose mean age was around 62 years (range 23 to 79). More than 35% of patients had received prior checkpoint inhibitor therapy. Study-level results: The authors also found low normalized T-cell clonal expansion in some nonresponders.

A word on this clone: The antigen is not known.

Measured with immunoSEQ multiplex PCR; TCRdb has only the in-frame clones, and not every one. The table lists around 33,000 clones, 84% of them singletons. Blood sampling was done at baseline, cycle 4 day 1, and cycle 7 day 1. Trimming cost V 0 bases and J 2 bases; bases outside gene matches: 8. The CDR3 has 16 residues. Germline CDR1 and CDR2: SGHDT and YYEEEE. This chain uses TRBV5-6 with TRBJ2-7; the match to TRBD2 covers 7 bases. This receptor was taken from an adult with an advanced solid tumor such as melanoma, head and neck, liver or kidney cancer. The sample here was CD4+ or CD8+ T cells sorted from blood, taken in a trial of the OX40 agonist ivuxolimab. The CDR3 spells CASSLALGGSAYEQYF. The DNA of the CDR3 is TGTGCCAGCAGCTTGGCCCTAGGCGGGAGCGCCTACGAGCAGTACTTC. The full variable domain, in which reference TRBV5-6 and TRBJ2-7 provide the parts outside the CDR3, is DAGVTQSPTHLIKTRGQQVTLRCSPKSGHDTVSWYQQALGQGPQFIFQYYEEEERQRGNFPDRFSGHQFPNYSSELNVNALLLGDSALYLCASSLALGGSAYEQYFGPGTRLTVT.